This T cell receptor beta chain was captured in a study of PD-1 blockade in classical Hodgkin lymphoma. As for time point: newly diagnosed, previously untreated cHL patient sample. Magnetic negative selection, applied to thawed PBMCs, was used to isolate the CD8+ T cells. Method: immunoSEQ multiplex PCR; TCRdb's copy keeps in-frame clones and lacks some. This sample has more than 2,000 clones, with about 73% found just once. Findings and caveats of the study: Reports indicated that newly diagnosed patients had lower baseline TCR diversity than healthy donors did.

To note about this clone: Its specificity is unknown.

The clonotype was recovered from a human donor with classical Hodgkin lymphoma. Sequences were obtained from CD8+ T cells from blood.

The CDR3 protein is CAWSGPGLIYGYTF. The CDR3 DNA follows: TGTGCCTGGAGTGGGCCGGGACTGATCTATGGCTACACCTTC. V usage is TRBV30 and J usage is TRBJ1-2, with D possibly being TRBD1 (5 bases). CDR1 and CDR2 (germline): GTSNPN, SVGIG (reference sequence). With 1 base removed from V and 4 bases from J, the gap between germline ends came to 13 bases. This CDR3 is built from 14 residues.